The count of the clone carrying this T cell receptor (beta chain) is one. These data belong to a study of T cells in localized non-small cell lung cancer. Produced via immunoSEQ multiplex PCR; TCRdb's table is partial and in-frame only. The sample carries almost 30,000 clones, more than 75% recorded once. Germline CDR1 is SGHTA and CDR2 is FQGNSA. The CDR3 spans 13 residues. V was pared by 0 bases and J by 9 bases, with 11 bases between. The rearrangement links TRBV7-2 to TRBJ1-1; a weak D match, TRBD1 (5 bases). This clonotype originated in a female donor of 60 years or more with stage III squamous cell lung carcinoma. The sequences come from peripheral blood, collected before any cancer treatment. The CDR3 loop reads CASSLAREDKAFF. CDR3 bases: TGTGCCAGCAGCTTAGCGCGGGAGGACAAAGCTTTCTTT.